This TCR beta chain was documented in a study of blood T cell repertoires in COVID-19. Study overall: Samples of COVID-19 (acute and convalescent) were obtained from the United States, Italy and Spain.

This CDR3 has 14 amino acids. Germline-derived CDR1 and CDR2 are WNHNN and SYGVQD (reference sequence). J lost 6 bases, V lost 5 bases, and 4 bases had no gene match. Assay used: immunoSEQ multiplex PCR; TCRdb lists only in-frame clones, some missing. Among tens of thousands of clones listed, approximately 78% were seen once. The chain links TRBV10-1 to TRBJ1-4; 9 bases match TRBD1. The sequenced sample was peripheral blood. This sequence originates from a woman between 55 and 75 years old with acute or convalescent COVID-19. CDR3 residues: CASSPGTGYEKLFF. CDR3 in DNA: TGCGCCAGCAGTCCCGGGACAGGGTATGAAAAACTGTTTTTT.